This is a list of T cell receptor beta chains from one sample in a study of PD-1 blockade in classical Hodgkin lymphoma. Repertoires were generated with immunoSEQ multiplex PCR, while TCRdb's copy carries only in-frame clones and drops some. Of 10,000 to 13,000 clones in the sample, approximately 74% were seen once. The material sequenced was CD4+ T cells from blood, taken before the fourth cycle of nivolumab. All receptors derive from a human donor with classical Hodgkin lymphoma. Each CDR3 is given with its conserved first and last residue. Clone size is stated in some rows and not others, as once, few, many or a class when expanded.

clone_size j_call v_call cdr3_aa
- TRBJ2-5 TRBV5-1 CASSLGGRETQYF
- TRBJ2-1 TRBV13 CASSPPDSPYNEQFF
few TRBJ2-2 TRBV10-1 CASGTMTGELFF
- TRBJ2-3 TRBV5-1 CASSLGVAGSTDTQYF
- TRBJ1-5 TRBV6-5 CASRDLSVNQPQHF
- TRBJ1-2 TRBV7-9 CASRPGQGDYGYTF
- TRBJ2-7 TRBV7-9 CASSLTLAGVQEQYF
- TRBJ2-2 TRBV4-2 CASSQDRYTGELFF
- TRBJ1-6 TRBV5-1 CASSLTGTGDSPLHF
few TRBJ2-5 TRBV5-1 CASSLVSSGSGRETQYF
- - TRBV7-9 CASSLGTGYPYEQYF
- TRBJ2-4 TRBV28 CASSLGGLAGIWLAKNIQYF
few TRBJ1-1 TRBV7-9 CASSSSGGETEAFF
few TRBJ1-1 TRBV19 CASRSAPGSENTEAFF
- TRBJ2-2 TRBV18 CASSPQGAGELFF
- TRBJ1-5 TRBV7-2 CASSLGVNQPQHF
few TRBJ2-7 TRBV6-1 CASRSDHRSYEQYF
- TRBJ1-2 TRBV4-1 CASSQGEWGTNNYGYTF
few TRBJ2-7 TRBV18 CASSTGTGNYEQYF
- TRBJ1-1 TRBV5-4 CASSFPGHTEAFF
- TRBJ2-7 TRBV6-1 CASSEVLTGSSYEQYF
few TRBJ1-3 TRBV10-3 CAISDGSSSGNTIYF
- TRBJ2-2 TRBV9 CASSVASGVRGGELFF
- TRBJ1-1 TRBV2 CASTTAWNTEAFF
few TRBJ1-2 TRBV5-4 CASSFGGSQGDGYTF
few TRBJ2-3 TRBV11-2 CASTGRGTSGRAEYF
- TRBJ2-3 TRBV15 CATSGGLAFGTDTQYF
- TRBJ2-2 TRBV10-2 CASKAEGVTGELFF
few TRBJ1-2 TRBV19 CASSLQGEDYGYTF
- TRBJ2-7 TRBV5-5 CASSFRPGTGGYEQYF
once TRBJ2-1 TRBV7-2 CASSFGLAGNNEQFF
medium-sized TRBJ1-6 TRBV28 CASSLEGLGPGGDSPLHF
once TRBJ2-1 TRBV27 CASSPNTLGGSSNEQFF
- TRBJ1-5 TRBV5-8 CASSFWDMNQPQHF
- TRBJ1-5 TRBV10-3 CAISEGTRSNQPQHF
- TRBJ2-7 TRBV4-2 CASSQLTSGLPGEQYF
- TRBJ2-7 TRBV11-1 CASSPQGGEQYF
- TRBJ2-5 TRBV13 CASGSGRETQYF
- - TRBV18 CASSPPTSTSYEQYF
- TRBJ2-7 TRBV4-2 CASSRDVQGSYEQYF
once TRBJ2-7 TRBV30 CAWSDALRFYEQYF
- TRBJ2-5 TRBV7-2 CASSPGTSGEETQYF
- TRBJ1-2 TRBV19 CASSTSLHQGNHGYTF
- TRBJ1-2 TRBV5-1 CASSLQGNYGYTF
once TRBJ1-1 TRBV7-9 CASSTLQMGPFTEAFF
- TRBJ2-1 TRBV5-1 CASSLQGSSYNEQFF
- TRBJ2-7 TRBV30 CAWSRQGAYEQYF
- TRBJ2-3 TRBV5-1 CASSEGLAKSTDTQYF